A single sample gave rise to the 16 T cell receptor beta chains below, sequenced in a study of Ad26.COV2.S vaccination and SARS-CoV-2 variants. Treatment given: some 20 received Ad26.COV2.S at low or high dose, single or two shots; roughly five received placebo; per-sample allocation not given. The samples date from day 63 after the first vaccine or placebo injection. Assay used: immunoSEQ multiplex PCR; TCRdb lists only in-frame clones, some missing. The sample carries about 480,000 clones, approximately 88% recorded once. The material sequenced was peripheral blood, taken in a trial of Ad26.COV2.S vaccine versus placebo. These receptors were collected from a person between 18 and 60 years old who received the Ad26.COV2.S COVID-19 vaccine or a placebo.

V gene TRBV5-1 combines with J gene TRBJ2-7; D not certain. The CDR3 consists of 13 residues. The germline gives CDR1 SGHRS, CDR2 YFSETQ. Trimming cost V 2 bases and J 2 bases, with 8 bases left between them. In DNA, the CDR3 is TGCGCCAGCAGCTTAGTCAGTACCTACGAGCAGTACTTC. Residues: CASSLVSTYEQYF.

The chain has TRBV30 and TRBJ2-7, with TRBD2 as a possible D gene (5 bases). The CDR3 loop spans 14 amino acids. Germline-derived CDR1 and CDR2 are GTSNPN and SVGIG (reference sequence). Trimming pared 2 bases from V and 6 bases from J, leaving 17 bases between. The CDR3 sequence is CAWSPPGNLREQYF. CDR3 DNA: TGTGCCTGGAGTCCCCCCGGGAACCTCCGCGAGCAGTACTTC.

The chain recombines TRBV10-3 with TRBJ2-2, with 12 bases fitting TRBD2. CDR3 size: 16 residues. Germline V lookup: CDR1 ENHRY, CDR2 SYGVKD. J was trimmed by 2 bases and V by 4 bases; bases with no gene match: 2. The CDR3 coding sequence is TGTGCCATCAGTGGACTAGCGGGAGCAAACACCGGGGAGCTGTTTTTT. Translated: CAISGLAGANTGELFF.

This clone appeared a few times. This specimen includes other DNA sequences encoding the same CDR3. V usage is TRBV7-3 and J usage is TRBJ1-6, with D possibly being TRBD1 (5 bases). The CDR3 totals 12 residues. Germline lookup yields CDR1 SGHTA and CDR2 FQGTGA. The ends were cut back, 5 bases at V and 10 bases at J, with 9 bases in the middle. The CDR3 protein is CASSLGDSPLHF. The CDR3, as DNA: TGTGCCAGCAGCCTGGGGGACTCACCCCTCCACTTT.

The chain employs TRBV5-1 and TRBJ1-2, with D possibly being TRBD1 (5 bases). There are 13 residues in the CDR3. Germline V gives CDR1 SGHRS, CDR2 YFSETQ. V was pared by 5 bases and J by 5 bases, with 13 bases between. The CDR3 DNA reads TGCGCCAGCAGTACCGGGACGGGTTATGGCTACACCTTC. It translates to CASSTGTGYGYTF.

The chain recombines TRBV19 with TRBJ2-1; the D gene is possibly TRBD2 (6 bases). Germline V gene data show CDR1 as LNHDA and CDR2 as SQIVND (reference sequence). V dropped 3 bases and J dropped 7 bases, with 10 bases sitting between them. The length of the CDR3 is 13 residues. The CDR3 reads CASSIAGINEQFF. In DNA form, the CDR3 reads TGTGCCAGTAGTATCGCGGGAATTAATGAGCAGTTCTTC. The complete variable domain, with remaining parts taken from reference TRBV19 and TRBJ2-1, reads DGGITQSPKYLFRKEGQNVTLSCEQNLNHDAMYWYRQDPGQGLRLIYYSQIVNDFQKGDIAEGYSVSREKKESFPLTVTSAQKNPTAFYLCASSIAGINEQFFGPGTRLTVL.

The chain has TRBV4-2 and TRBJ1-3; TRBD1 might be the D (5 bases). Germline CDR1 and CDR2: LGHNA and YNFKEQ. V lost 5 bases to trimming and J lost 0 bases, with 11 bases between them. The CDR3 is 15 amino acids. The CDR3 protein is CASSGGINSGNTIYF. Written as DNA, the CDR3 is TGTGCCAGCAGCGGGGGGATAAACTCTGGAAACACCATATATTTT.

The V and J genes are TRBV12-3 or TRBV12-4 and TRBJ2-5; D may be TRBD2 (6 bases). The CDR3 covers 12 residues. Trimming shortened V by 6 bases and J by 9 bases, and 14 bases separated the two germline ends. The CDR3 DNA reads TGTGCCAGCAGGTCGGGGACTCGAGCCCAGTACTTC. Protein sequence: CASRSGTRAQYF.

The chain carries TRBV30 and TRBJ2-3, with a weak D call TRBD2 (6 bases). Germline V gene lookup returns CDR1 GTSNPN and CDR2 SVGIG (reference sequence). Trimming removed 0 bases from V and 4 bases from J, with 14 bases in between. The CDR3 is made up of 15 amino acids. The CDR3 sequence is CAWSVPASVADTQYF. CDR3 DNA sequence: TGTGCCTGGAGTGTGCCGGCTAGCGTGGCAGATACGCAGTATTTT.

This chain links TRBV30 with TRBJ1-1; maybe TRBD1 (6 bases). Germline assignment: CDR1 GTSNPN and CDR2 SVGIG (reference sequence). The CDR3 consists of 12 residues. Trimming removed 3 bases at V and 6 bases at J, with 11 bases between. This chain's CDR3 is CAWRQGLAEAFF. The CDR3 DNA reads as TGTGCCTGGAGGCAGGGGCTAGCTGAAGCTTTCTTT.

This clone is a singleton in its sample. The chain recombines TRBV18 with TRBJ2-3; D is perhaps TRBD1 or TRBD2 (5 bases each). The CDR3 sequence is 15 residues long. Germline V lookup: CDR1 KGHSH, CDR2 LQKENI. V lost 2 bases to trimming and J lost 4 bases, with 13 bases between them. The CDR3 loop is CASSPTGAEADTQYF. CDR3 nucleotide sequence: TGTGCCAGCTCACCAACCGGGGCCGAAGCAGATACGCAGTATTTT. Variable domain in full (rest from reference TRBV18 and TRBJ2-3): NAGVMQNPRHLVRRRGQEARLRCSPMKGHSHVYWYRQLPEEGLKFMVYLQKENIIDESGMPKERFSAEFPKEGPSILRIQQVVRGDSAAYFCASSPTGAEADTQYFGPGTRLTVL.

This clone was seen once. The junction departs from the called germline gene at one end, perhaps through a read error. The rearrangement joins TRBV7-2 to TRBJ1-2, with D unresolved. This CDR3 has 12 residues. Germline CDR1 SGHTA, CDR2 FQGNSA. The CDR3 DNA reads TGTGCCAGCAGCTTAGATGGGCCGATTCTCGCCTTC. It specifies CASSLDGPILAF.

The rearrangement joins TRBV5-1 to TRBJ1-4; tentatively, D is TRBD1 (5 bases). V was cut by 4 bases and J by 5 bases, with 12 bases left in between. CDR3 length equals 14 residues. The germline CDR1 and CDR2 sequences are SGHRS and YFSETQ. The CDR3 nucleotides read TGCGCCAGCAGCCTCGGGACGGGAAATGAAAAACTGTTTTTT. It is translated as CASSLGTGNEKLFF.

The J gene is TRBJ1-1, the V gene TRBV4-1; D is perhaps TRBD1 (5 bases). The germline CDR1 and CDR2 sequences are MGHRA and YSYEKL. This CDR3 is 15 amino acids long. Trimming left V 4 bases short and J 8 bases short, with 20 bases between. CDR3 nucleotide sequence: TGCGCCAGCAGCCTGGAACAGGACCGGGTCTTGGAAGCTTTCTTT. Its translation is CASSLEQDRVLEAFF.

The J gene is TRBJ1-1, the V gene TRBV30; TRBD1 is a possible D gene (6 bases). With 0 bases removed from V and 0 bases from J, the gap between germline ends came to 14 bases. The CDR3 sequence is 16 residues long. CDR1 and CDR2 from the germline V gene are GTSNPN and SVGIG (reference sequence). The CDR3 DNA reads TGTGCCTGGAGTGTACGTGGGACAATAATGAACACTGAAGCTTTCTTT. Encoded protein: CAWSVRGTIMNTEAFF.

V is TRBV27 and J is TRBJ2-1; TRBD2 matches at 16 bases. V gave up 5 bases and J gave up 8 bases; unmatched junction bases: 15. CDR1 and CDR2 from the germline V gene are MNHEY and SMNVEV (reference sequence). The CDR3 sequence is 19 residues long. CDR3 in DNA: TGTGCCAGCAGTCCTCCGGGACTAGCGGGAGGGCCTCGTATCCATGAGCAGTTCTTC. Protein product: CASSPPGLAGGPRIHEQFF.